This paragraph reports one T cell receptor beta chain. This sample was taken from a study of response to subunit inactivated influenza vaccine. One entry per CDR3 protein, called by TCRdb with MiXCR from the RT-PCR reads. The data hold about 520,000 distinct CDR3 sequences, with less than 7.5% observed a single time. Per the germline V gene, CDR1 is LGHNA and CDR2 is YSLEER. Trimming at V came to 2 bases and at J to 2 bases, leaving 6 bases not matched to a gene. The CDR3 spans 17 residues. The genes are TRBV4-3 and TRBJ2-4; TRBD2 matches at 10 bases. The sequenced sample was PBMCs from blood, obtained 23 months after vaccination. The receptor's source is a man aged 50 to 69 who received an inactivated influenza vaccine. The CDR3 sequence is CASSQHLAGESKNIQYF. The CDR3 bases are TGCGCCAGCAGCCAACACCTAGCGGGAGAATCCAAAAACATTCAGTACTTC.